This TCR beta chain was captured in a study of beta chain features in type 1 diabetes. Study results and caveats: The VDJ junctions of type 1 diabetes patients carried fewer insertions and more deletions. The similarity of naive, central memory and Treg TCRB repertoires appeared greater among patients than among healthy donors. Moderately but significantly shorter TCRB CDR3s were found in Type 1 diabetes patients in all four CD4+ subsets. Researchers cautioned that cDNA sequencing could over-represent cells with high TCR expression.

Investigators reverse transcribed all isolated RNA, so they sequenced expressed TCRB transcripts. Clones were read by immunoSEQ multiplex PCR, and TCRdb kept only the in-frame ones, dropping some. Here the sample spans about 650,000 clones, 12% being singletons. The CDR3 extends over 14 amino acids. V lost 4 bases to trimming and J lost 5 bases; unmatched junction nucleotides: 6. CDR1 is MNHEY and CDR2 is SVGAGI in the germline V gene. In the case of this clone: Antigen: not known.

Sequenced input: naive CD4+ T cells from blood. The V gene is TRBV6-5, the J gene TRBJ1-1; 8 nucleotides agree with TRBD1. This clonotype was sampled from a man between 25 and 39 years old with type 1 diabetes. The CDR3 nucleotides read TGTGCCAGCAGTTTCGGACAGGGTAGGACTGAAGCTTTCTTT. This codes for CASSFGQGRTEAFF.